The clone carrying this T cell receptor (beta chain) has just a few counts. The antigen is unknown. This entry belongs to a study of T cells in Graves' hyperthyroidism and ophthalmopathy. About the study: Peripheral blood specimens were obtained at initial diagnosis, prior to any treatment. Overall study results and limits: In blood, most of the thyroid clonotypes expanded above 0.001 were also present. The model foresaw ophthalmopathy a median about 6.1 months prior to onset.

Amplified regions were TCR beta CDR3 sequences from RNA transcripts. Primed by the HTBI set, a first-round RT-PCR was run on the TCR CDR3. MiXCR, applied by TCRdb to the multiplex PCR reads, yields one record per CDR3 protein. The sample holds 620,000 or so distinct CDR3 sequences, more than 14% seen once. The sequence was obtained from a woman between 50 and 59 years old with Graves' ophthalmopathy. The sample was blood.

Here the CDR3 DNA reads TGCAGCACAACAACCGGGACAGGGGGAGAGACCCAGTACTTC. As protein: CSTTTGTGGETQYF. This rearrangement joins TRBV29-1 to TRBJ2-5; 11 bases match TRBD1. The CDR3 consists of 14 residues. The germline V gene has CDR1 SQVTM and CDR2 ANQGSEA. The V segment lost 8 bases and the J segment 4 bases; nucleotides outside the gene matches: 9.